This TCR beta chain was sequenced for a study of blood T cell repertoires in COVID-19. The method was immunoSEQ multiplex PCR; TCRdb's version includes in-frame clones alone and lacks a portion of them. Counted here are a few hundred thousand clones, approximately 86% occurring once; the ten biggest clones make up 0.87%. Germline loops: CDR1 SNHLY, CDR2 FYNNEI. The CDR3 spans 14 residues. J gave up 7 bases and V 6 bases, and 7 bases lay outside the gene matches. Seattle enrolled patients during active infection and tracked them longitudinally. V and J are TRBV2 and TRBJ2-1; 9 nucleotides match TRBD2. Sequencing was performed on peripheral blood. The source is a human donor with COVID-19, enrolled during active disease. The donor label of this sample is uncertain. The CDR3 here is CASSPGLAFNEQFF. CDR3 bases: TGTGCCAGCAGCCCGGGACTAGCTTTTAATGAGCAGTTCTTC.